These 21 T cell receptor beta chains were sequenced from one sample in a study of blood T cells in healthy people across ages (dated by TCRdb to between 2014 and 2017). Receptor libraries were prepared by 5' RACE. Data came from an Illumina HiSeq 2500. A second PCR of 7 to 11 cycles was performed with a sample-barcoded 5' primer and a J-beta primer mix. TCRdb handled the public reads itself, with Q25 trimming in fastp and clone calling in MiXCR, and kept productive beta chains. Rows with one shared CDR3 protein collapse into an entry with the most common genes and DNA. The sample includes hundreds of thousands of distinct CDR3 sequences, with under 35% observed a single time. The biggest ten clones account for 17% of the sample. Sequencing was carried out using blood. These receptors were taken from a woman older than 75 in good health.

In this sample, this clonotype turned up a few times. V gene TRBV6-1 combines with J gene TRBJ1-4, with TRBD1 as a possible D gene (5 bases). Germline CDR1 MNHNS, CDR2 SASEGT. This CDR3 is built from 15 residues. V dropped 4 bases and J dropped 5 bases, with 14 bases sitting between them. The CDR3 is CASSAHSKGNEKLFF. Here the CDR3 DNA reads TGTGCCAGCAGTGCTCATTCAAAGGGGAATGAAAAACTGTTTTTT.

This clonotype was picked up many times. The chain has TRBV29-1 and TRBJ1-1; D is unresolved. Germline CDR1 SQVTM, CDR2 ANQGSEA. Trimming took off 8 bases at V and 1 base at J, with 11 bases between the two ends. The CDR3 spans 12 residues. DNA of the CDR3: TGCAGCACAACGTACAGGAACACTGAAGCTTTCTTT. Translating it yields CSTTYRNTEAFF.

This clonotype appeared many times. V and J are TRBV27 and TRBJ1-2; the match to TRBD1 covers 7 bases. The CDR3 extends over 15 amino acids. The V gene's germline CDR1 is MNHEY and CDR2 SMNVEV (reference sequence). V gave up 1 base and J gave up 6 bases; unmatched junction bases: 8. The CDR3 here is CASSLFEGAPDGYTF. The CDR3 region has the DNA TGTGCCAGCAGTTTATTCGAGGGGGCGCCGGATGGCTACACCTTC.

V usage is TRBV14 and J usage is TRBJ1-1; 7 bases agree with TRBD1. V was clipped by 4 bases and J by 8 bases; unmatched bases: 4. The CDR3 runs 12 residues. Germline CDR1 and CDR2: SGHDN and FVKESK. The CDR3 sequence: CASSRQGREAFF. DNA for the CDR3: TGTGCCAGCAGCCGACAGGGACGGGAAGCTTTCTTT.

Many counts were recorded for this clonotype. The CDR3 DNA follows: TGCAGTGCTAGAGACCTAGCGGGAGGAACCCCACATGAGCAGTTCTTC. Translated, it gives CSARDLAGGTPHEQFF. The rearrangement uses TRBV20-1 and TRBJ2-1; 11 bases align to TRBD2. Germline assignment: CDR1 DFQATT and CDR2 SNEGSKA (reference sequence). J was trimmed by 8 bases and V by 0 bases; bases with no gene match: 9. This CDR3 has 16 residues.

On this clonotype: This may arise from a read error, as a much more abundant clone is one base away. The chain links TRBV11-2 to TRBJ2-7; TRBD2 matches at 7 bases. V shed 5 bases and J 7 bases; nucleotides not matched to a gene: 20. Looked up from germline, CDR1 is SGHAT and CDR2 is FQNNGV. The length of the CDR3 is 17 residues. DNA for the CDR3: TGTGCCAGCAGCCCTTGGGGACGGGGGGAAGGCGACAATGAGCAGTACTTC. It is translated as CASSPWGRGEGDNEQYF. The full variable domain, its missing parts supplied by reference TRBV11-2 and TRBJ2-7, is EAGVAQSPRYKIIEKRQSVAFWCNPISGHATLYWYQQILGQGPKLLIQFQNNGVVDDSQLPKDRFSAERLKGVDSTLKIQPAKLEDSAVYLCASSPWGRGEGDNEQYFGPGTRLTVT.

J is TRBJ1-6 and V is TRBV6-6; no definite D call. Germline loops: CDR1 MNHNY, CDR2 SVGAGI (reference sequence). V was pared by 6 bases and J by 3 bases, with 15 bases between. The CDR3 has 16 amino acids. CDR3 bases: TGTGCCAGCAGCCGAAAAGAGGTTGGCTATAATTCACCCCTCCACTTT. It codes for CASSRKEVGYNSPLHF.

The gene calls are TRBV10-1 and TRBJ2-7; a possible D gene is TRBD1 (5 bases). The CDR3 has 14 amino acids. The germline V gene has CDR1 WNHNN and CDR2 SYGVQD (reference sequence). The ends were cut back, 6 bases at V and 4 bases at J, with 16 bases in the middle. The CDR3 region is CASSPTTDSYEQYF. The CDR3 DNA sequence: TGCGCCAGCAGCCCGACGACCGACAGTTACGAGCAGTACTTC.

This clonotype was seen just once. The chain links TRBV5-1 to TRBJ2-7, with TRBD1 matching over 9 bases. Germline V gene sequence: CDR1 SGHRS, CDR2 YFSETQ. The CDR3 has 16 amino acids. V was clipped by 4 bases and J by 7 bases; unmatched bases: 15. The CDR3, as DNA: TGCGCCAGCAGCCTCTTGACAGGGGGATCCTGCAATGAGCAGTACTTC. This codes for CASSLLTGGSCNEQYF.

This rearrangement joins TRBV7-9 to TRBJ1-4, with D maybe TRBD1 (5 bases). This CDR3 is 15 amino acids long. CDR1 is SEHNR, CDR2 FQNEAQ, per germline (reference sequence). V lost 5 bases and J lost 6, with 16 bases in between. The DNA for the CDR3 is TGTGCCAGCAGCGTCCCCGGGGCATCCTATGAAAAACTGTTTTTT. It translates to CASSVPGASYEKLFF.

This clonotype was seen a handful of times. A much larger clone differs by one base, so this may be a read error. The chain recombines TRBV2 with TRBJ2-3; weak D call: TRBD1 (6 bases). The CDR3 loop spans 13 amino acids. Germline V gene data show CDR1 as SNHLY and CDR2 as FYNNEI. The CDR3 spells CASEHRETDAQYF. Written as DNA, the CDR3 is TGTGCCAGCGAACACAGGGAAACAGATGCGCAGTATTTT.

The CDR3 region is CASSYEGATRSPLHF. DNA of the CDR3: TGTGCCAGCAGTTACGAGGGGGCAACAAGGTCACCCCTCCACTTT. The chain carries TRBV6-5 and TRBJ1-6; 7 bases map to TRBD1. The germline V gene encodes CDR1 MNHEY and CDR2 SVGAGI. V trimming: 2 bases; J trimming: 10 bases; junction bases outside the gene matches: 8. This CDR3 is 15 amino acids long.

This clonotype was detected many times. This rearrangement joins TRBV11-2 to TRBJ2-5, with TRBD1 identical over 11 bases. Germline assignment: CDR1 SGHAT and CDR2 FQNNGV. V trimming: 7 bases; J trimming: 4 bases; junction bases outside the gene matches: 8. The CDR3 covers 15 residues. The CDR3 DNA follows: TGTGCCAGCACAGGACAGGGGGCACGTTTAGAGACCCAGTACTTC. This encodes CASTGQGARLETQYF.

In its sample, this clonotype was seen a few times. For the CDR3, the DNA is TGTGCCACTAGAAACTCGGACAGGAACACTGAAGCTTTCTTT. It encodes CATRNSDRNTEAFF. V gene TRBV24-1 combines with J gene TRBJ1-1, with a weak D call TRBD1 (6 bases). Per germline, CDR1 KGHDR and CDR2 SFDVKD. Trimming left V 10 bases short and J 1 base short, with 15 bases between. There are 14 residues in the CDR3.

This clonotype was found once. V is TRBV1 and J is TRBJ2-5; the table's D call TRBD2 went unverified against the DNA. TRBV1 is a pseudogene segment. The CDR3 is 15 amino acids. This chain's CDR3 is CTSSQDPETPGGQYF. CDR3 sequence (DNA): TGCACCAGCAGCCAAGATCCGGAGACTCCGGGGGGGCAGTACTTC.

This clonotype was detected only a few times. The V gene is TRBV3-1, the J gene TRBJ1-6, with a tentative D call TRBD1 (6 bases). The CDR3 runs to 17 residues. V lost 1 base and J 7 bases, leaving 17 bases between the germline ends. The germline V gene has CDR1 LGHDT and CDR2 YNNKEL (reference sequence). CDR3 DNA: TGTGCCAGCAGCCAAGCGAGTAGAGGGGGACGAAATTCACCCCTCCACTTT. This gives the protein CASSQASRGGRNSPLHF.

This clonotype has a handful of counts. The chain recombines TRBV20-1 with TRBJ1-5, with 10 bases that match TRBD1. The CDR3 is 15 residues long. From germline, CDR1 is DFQATT and CDR2 SNEGSKA (reference sequence). The trim removed 5 bases at V and 2 bases at J, leaving 6 bases unmatched. CDR3: CSAGSGTGGNQPQHF. The CDR3 coding sequence is TGCAGTGCTGGGTCTGGGACAGGGGGCAATCAGCCCCAGCATTTT.

This clonotype appeared many times. V is TRBV12-3 or TRBV12-4 and J is TRBJ2-3, with D possibly matching TRBD2 (7 bases). Trimming removed 6 bases at V and 1 base at J, with 14 bases between. The CDR3 covers 15 residues. CDR3 DNA: TGTGCCAGCAGGGGGGGGGCGGTTGGCACAGATACGCAGTATTTT. The encoded protein is CASRGGAVGTDTQYF.

The chain recombines TRBV5-5 with TRBJ2-1, with no clear D. V was trimmed by 0 bases and J by 6 bases, leaving 13 bases between them. This CDR3 contains 15 residues. Germline V gene sequence: CDR1 SGHKS, CDR2 YYEKEE (reference sequence). CDR3 protein: CASSLGSFGPNEQFF. CDR3 DNA: TGTGCCAGCAGCTTGGGAAGCTTCGGGCCCAATGAGCAGTTCTTC.

The sample holds many counts of this clonotype. The genes are TRBV12-3 or TRBV12-4 and TRBJ1-2, with a tentative D call TRBD1 (5 bases). This CDR3 region has 13 residues. V was cut by 6 bases and J by 8 bases, with 16 bases left in between. The CDR3 DNA follows: TGTGCCAGCAGAAATAGTGGGGGGAACGGCTACACCTTC. It encodes CASRNSGGNGYTF.

There are many counts of this clonotype. The chain links TRBV30 to TRBJ2-6; D gene unclear. The CDR3 consists of 14 residues. Germline lookup yields CDR1 GTSNPN and CDR2 SVGIG (reference sequence). V was cut by 2 bases and J by 0 bases, with 5 bases left in between. CDR3 DNA sequence: TGTGCCTGGAGTACCACCTCTGGGGCCAACGTCCTGACTTTC. It specifies CAWSTTSGANVLTF.